A selection of T cell receptor beta chains follows, all from one sample in a study of T cells in Graves' hyperthyroidism and ophthalmopathy. Using its own MiXCR run on the multiplex PCR reads, TCRdb lists one record per CDR3 protein. Of over 500,000 distinct CDR3 sequences listed, roughly 45% are singletons. Sequenced: peripheral blood or thyroid tissue (not recorded which). The receptor set was obtained from an adult woman with Graves' disease, either hyperthyroidism or ophthalmopathy (not recorded which). The CDR3 runs from the conserved cysteine through the conserved F or W. The D gene is left open where the match is weak. Size values are once, few and many counts, or a class for expanded clones, and some rows have none.

D | J | size | V | CDR3 | DNA
TRBD2 | TRBJ2-7 | many | TRBV4-3 | CASSQEAGGELGEQYF | TGCGCCAGCAGCCAGGAGGCGGGAGGGGAGCTTGGCGAGCAGTACTTC
. | TRBJ2-3 | . | TRBV11-1 | CASSFRATISDTQYF | TGTGCCAGCAGCTTCCGCGCTACAATCTCAGATACGCAGTATTTT
. | TRBJ1-2 | . | TRBV29-1 | CSVEFTTHYGYTF | TGCAGCGTTGAATTTACAACGCACTATGGCTACACCTTC
. | TRBJ2-7 | few | TRBV24-1 | CATSDARASTYEQYF | TGTGCCACCAGTGACGCGCGGGCCAGCACCTACGAGCAGTACTTC
TRBD1 | TRBJ2-7 | . | TRBV5-1 | CASSRPGQGGHEQYF | TGCGCCAGCAGCCGACCGGGACAGGGGGGCCACGAGCAGTACTTC
TRBD1 | TRBJ1-5 | few | TRBV5-1 | CASSPPRQGFHQPQHF | TGCGCCAGCAGCCCCCCAAGACAGGGGTTCCATCAGCCCCAGCATTTT
TRBD1 | TRBJ2-7 | . | TRBV29-1 | CSARQGVHEQYF | TGCAGCGCGAGGCAGGGGGTCCACGAGCAGTACTTC
. | TRBJ1-3 | . | TRBV5-1 | CASSPDSRDTIYF | TGCGCCAGCAGCCCGGACAGTCGAGACACCATATATTTT
. | TRBJ2-7 | once | TRBV7-9 | CASSLGLSEQYF | TGTGCCAGCAGCTTGGGGTTGAGCGAGCAGTACTTC
. | TRBJ1-1 | . | TRBV19 | CASSIGGMNTEAFF | TGTGCCAGTAGTATTGGCGGAATGAACACTGAAGCTTTCTTT